This T cell receptor beta chain stems from a study of T cell changes during pregnancy in multiple sclerosis. The method was immunoSEQ multiplex PCR; TCRdb's version includes in-frame clones alone and lacks a portion of them. The repertoire holds about 28,000 clones, with more than 85% as singletons. V shed 1 base and J shed 0 bases, with 7 bases lying between them. The CDR3 covers 15 residues. Per germline, CDR1 LGHNA and CDR2 YSLEER. The genes are TRBV4-3 and TRBJ1-3, with no clear D. This clonotype was obtained from a female donor with multiple sclerosis, enrolled in a pregnancy study. Source: CD4+ T cells from peripheral blood mononuclear cells, taken after pregnancy. CDR3 amino acids: CASSQGAISGNTIYF. DNA of the CDR3: TGCGCCAGCAGCCAAGGGGCCATCTCTGGAAACACCATATATTTT.